These 22 T cell receptor beta chains were sequenced from one sample in a study of blood T cell repertoires in COVID-19. TCRdb keeps only in-frame clones here, not all; method: immunoSEQ multiplex PCR. The sample includes some 20,000 clones, about nine tenths of them seen just once. Sequencing used peripheral blood. The receptor set was obtained from a human donor in a cohort sampled during active COVID-19.

V is TRBV2 and J is TRBJ1-2, with 7 positions matching TRBD1. The CDR3 totals 14 residues. Germline CDR1 and CDR2: SNHLY and FYNNEI. With V trimmed by 1 base and J by 4 bases, 3 bases remained unmatched. CDR3: CASSEDRGGYGYTF. The DNA for the CDR3 is TGTGCCAGCAGTGAAGACAGGGGCGGCTATGGCTACACCTTC.

The V call is TRBV20-1, the J call TRBJ2-7; 7 bases line up with TRBD1. The ends lost 6 bases at V and 6 bases at J; junction bases unmatched: 11. Germline assignment: CDR1 DFQATT and CDR2 SNEGSKA (reference sequence). The CDR3 length is 13 residues. CDR3 DNA: TGCAGTGCGAGTCCCGGGACAGCGACCGAGCAGTACTTC. It specifies CSASPGTATEQYF.

The V gene is TRBV19, the J gene TRBJ2-7; 8 positions agree with TRBD1. V gave up 3 bases and J gave up 4 bases; unmatched junction bases: 8. CDR1 is LNHDA and CDR2 is SQIVND in the germline V gene (reference sequence). This CDR3 has 15 amino acids. CDR3 nucleotides: TGTGCCAGTAGTATTCGGACAGGGATTGTGTACGAGCAGTACTTC. Amino acid sequence: CASSIRTGIVYEQYF.

The CDR3 DNA is TGTGCCAGCACCCTTTTCGGGACAGGGCCCTACGAGCAGTACTTC. Amino acid sequence: CASTLFGTGPYEQYF. The chain has TRBV6-5 and TRBJ2-7, with TRBD1 identical over 9 bases. This CDR3 is 15 amino acids long. CDR1 and CDR2 (germline): MNHEY, SVGAGI. V shed 7 bases and J 2 bases; nucleotides not matched to a gene: 9.

This clone was seen once. The chain uses TRBV4-1 and TRBJ2-6; tentative D call: TRBD1 (6 bases). The CDR3 is made up of 17 amino acids. CDR1 and CDR2 from the germline V gene are MGHRA and YSYEKL. V lost 4 bases and J 3 bases, leaving 16 bases between the germline ends. CDR3 sequence reads: CASSLEGGSFGANVLTF. The CDR3 DNA follows: TGCGCCAGCAGCCTAGAAGGGGGTAGTTTTGGGGCCAACGTCCTGACTTTC.

The chain links TRBV27 to TRBJ1-6; D is unclear. CDR1 is MNHEY, CDR2 SMNVEV, per germline (reference sequence). Trimming cost V 3 bases and J 8 bases, with 17 bases left between them. This CDR3 is 16 amino acids long. CDR3 in amino acids: CASSFSRSRVHSPLHF. The CDR3 region has the DNA TGTGCCAGCAGTTTTTCCAGGTCACGAGTGCATTCACCCCTCCACTTT.

The chain couples TRBV7-8 to TRBJ2-1; weak D call: TRBD1 (8 bases). The CDR3 loop spans 16 amino acids. Between the trimmed V and J ends, which lost 5 bases and 1 base, there was a span of 15 bases. Germline V gives CDR1 SGHVS, CDR2 FQNEAQ. DNA of the CDR3: TGTGCCAGCAGCCGAAACAGGGGGGGGTCCTACAATGAGCAGTTCTTC. Translated, it gives CASSRNRGGSYNEQFF.

The chain joins TRBV5-1 to TRBJ2-7; 10 bases agree with TRBD2. This CDR3 has 14 residues. After removal of 4 bases from V and 2 bases from J, the junction contained 3 bases not matched to a gene. Per the germline V gene, CDR1 is SGHRS and CDR2 is YFSETQ. The CDR3 protein is CASSNSGGPYEQYF. The DNA of the CDR3 is TGCGCCAGCAGCAATAGCGGGGGGCCCTACGAGCAGTACTTC. Filled out from reference TRBV5-1 and TRBJ2-7, the complete variable domain reads KAGVTQTPRYLIKTRGQQVTLSCSPISGHRSVSWYQQTPGQGLQFLFEYFSETQRNKGNFPGRFSGRQFSNSRSEMNVSTLELGDSALYLCASSNSGGPYEQYFGPGTRLTVT.

A single count supports this clone. The chain recombines TRBV29-1 with TRBJ2-5; TRBD1 matches at 7 bases. Looked up from germline, CDR1 is SQVTM and CDR2 is ANQGSEA. Germline trimming cut 1 base from V and 5 bases from J; bases unmatched to any gene: 1. This CDR3 comprises 12 residues. Here the CDR3 DNA reads TGCAGCGTTGAAGGCAGGGGGGAGACCCAGTACTTC. Translated, it gives CSVEGRGETQYF.

This chain links TRBV4-1 with TRBJ2-7, with TRBD1 as a possible D gene (5 bases). Trimming pared 0 bases from V and 2 bases from J, leaving 17 bases between. CDR1 and CDR2 from the germline V gene are MGHRA and YSYEKL. This CDR3 comprises 17 residues. CDR3 in amino acids: CASSQDRLNRPTYEQYF. DNA of the CDR3: TGCGCCAGCAGCCAAGATCGGCTAAACAGGCCAACCTACGAGCAGTACTTC.

The J gene is TRBJ1-1, the V gene TRBV3-1 (or the pseudogene TRBV3-2); D ambiguous. V lost 0 bases and J 4 bases, leaving 9 bases between the germline ends. The CDR3 length is 14 residues. Germline lookup yields CDR1 LGHDT and CDR2 YNNKEL (reference sequence). CDR3 in DNA: TGTGCCAGCAGCCAAGATTGGCGGGGCACTGAAGCTTTCTTT. Its protein product is CASSQDWRGTEAFF.

CDR3 DNA: TGTGCCTGGAGTCCTTCAGTACAACAGGGATTCTACGAGCAGTACTTC. It codes for CAWSPSVQQGFYEQYF. This chain connects TRBV30 to TRBJ2-7, with TRBD1 as a possible D gene (6 bases). With 2 bases removed from V and 3 bases from J, the gap between germline ends came to 20 bases. CDR1 is GTSNPN, CDR2 SVGIG, per germline (reference sequence). The CDR3 runs to 16 residues.

This clone was seen a few times. The chain combines TRBV18 with TRBJ1-5; no clear D gene. V gave up 3 bases and J gave up 4 bases, with 7 bases separating them. The CDR3 length is 13 residues. Germline assignment: CDR1 KGHSH and CDR2 LQKENI. In nucleotides, the CDR3 is TGTGCCAGCTCACCTACGGGAAATCAGCCCCAGCATTTT. Encoded protein: CASSPTGNQPQHF.

This chain uses TRBV2 with TRBJ2-1; possibly TRBD1 for D (6 bases). V was cut by 5 bases and J by 6 bases, with 11 bases left in between. The CDR3 is 13 amino acids. In germline, CDR1 is SNHLY, CDR2 FYNNEI. This CDR3 is CASSKEGGNEQFF. The DNA for the CDR3 is TGTGCCAGCAGTAAAGAAGGGGGCAATGAGCAGTTCTTC.

The V call is TRBV21-1, the J call TRBJ1-5; TRBD1 was called by the table and not checked on the DNA. TRBV21-1 is marked as a pseudogene. This CDR3 is 14 amino acids long. This CDR3 reads CASSGGQLVQPQHF. The CDR3, as DNA: TGTGCCAGCAGCGGGGGACAGTTGGTCCAGCCCCAGCATTTT.

V gene TRBV4-1 combines with J gene TRBJ1-6, with 7 bases matching TRBD1. CDR3 length equals 15 residues. The V gene's germline CDR1 is MGHRA and CDR2 YSYEKL. The trim removed 5 bases at V and 10 bases at J, leaving 11 bases unmatched. This CDR3 reads CASSYDRVGGSPLHF. The CDR3 nucleotides read TGCGCCAGCAGCTACGACAGGGTTGGTGGCTCACCCCTCCACTTT.

V is TRBV11-3 and J is TRBJ2-1; D remains ambiguous. The V gene lost 3 bases and the J gene lost 9 bases, with 9 bases spanning the gap. CDR1 SGHNT and CDR2 YENEEA come from the germline V gene. The CDR3 spans 12 residues. The CDR3 region is CASSFGGGEQFF. As DNA, the CDR3 is TGTGCCAGCAGCTTTGGTGGCGGTGAGCAGTTCTTC.

This clone was detected once. The genes are TRBV18 and TRBJ1-2; maybe TRBD1 (6 bases). The length of the CDR3 is 16 residues. The V gene's germline CDR1 is KGHSH and CDR2 LQKENI. The V gene lost 1 base and the J gene lost 8 bases, with 20 bases spanning the gap. CDR3 nucleotide sequence: TGTGCCAGCTCACCACAGAAACAGGGATCTTTGGGAGGCTACACCTTC. Encoded protein: CASSPQKQGSLGGYTF.

The chain recombines TRBV5-1 with TRBJ2-3; the match to TRBD1 covers 7 bases. The V segment lost 3 bases and the J segment 1 base; nucleotides outside the gene matches: 2. The CDR3 runs to 14 residues. The germline V gene encodes CDR1 SGHRS and CDR2 YFSETQ. This CDR3 reads CASSSGQRTDTQYF. The CDR3 DNA reads TGCGCCAGCAGCTCGGGACAGCGCACAGATACGCAGTATTTT.

The chain employs TRBV9 and TRBJ1-6; 10 bases are a match to TRBD1. With 5 bases clipped from V and 5 bases from J, the junction kept 4 bases outside the gene matches. The CDR3 has 15 amino acids. The germline V gene encodes CDR1 SGDLS and CDR2 YYNGEE. The CDR3 loop reads CASRTGTGDNSPLHF. CDR3 nucleotide sequence: TGTGCCAGCAGAACCGGGACAGGGGATAATTCACCCCTCCACTTT.

The J gene is TRBJ2-7, the V gene TRBV5-4, with 8 bases identical to TRBD1. This CDR3 has 13 amino acids. The junction had 3 bases not matched to a gene; V was cut back by 5 bases and J by 2 bases. The germline V gene has CDR1 SGHNT and CDR2 YYREEE (reference sequence). The CDR3 DNA reads as TGTGCCAGCAGTAGGGACAGGACCTACGAGCAGTACTTC. Translating gives CASSRDRTYEQYF.

In regard to this clone: Other DNA sequences in this sample translate to the same CDR3. This chain joins TRBV19 and TRBJ2-3; a possible D gene is TRBD2 (6 bases). The CDR3 runs to 14 residues. Germline lookup yields CDR1 LNHDA and CDR2 SQIVND (reference sequence). With 3 bases removed from V and 0 bases from J, the gap between germline ends came to 7 bases. The CDR3 spells CASSIGTSTDTQYF. The CDR3 DNA reads TGTGCCAGTAGTATTGGGACTAGCACAGATACGCAGTATTTT.